The clone carrying this TCR beta chain has only one observation. V was pared by 1 base and J by 3 bases, with 12 bases between. The CDR3 is 15 amino acids. Germline CDR1 reads MGHDK; CDR2 reads SYGVNS. The method was immunoSEQ multiplex PCR; TCRdb's version includes in-frame clones alone and lacks a portion of them. The sample lists 44,000 or so clones, 88% occurring once. This entry belongs to a study of T cell changes during pregnancy in multiple sclerosis. The starting material was CD8+ T cells from peripheral blood mononuclear cells, obtained after pregnancy. The chain has TRBV25-1 and TRBJ2-5, with a tentative D call TRBD1 (6 bases). The source of this sequence is a female donor in good health, enrolled as a control in a pregnancy study. This chain's CDR3 is CASSESTGYEETQYF. The CDR3 nucleotides read TGTGCCAGCAGTGAATCGACAGGATATGAAGAGACCCAGTACTTC.